The present T cell receptor beta chain was sequenced within a study of blood T cells in healthy people across ages. Whole-study findings and limits: Relative to aged donors, long-lived donors carried more naive CD4+ cells and displayed higher diversity. Per million T cells, TCR beta diversity dropped roughly linearly as age increased.

Peripheral blood was drawn, ten milliliters per donor. The CDR3 has 14 amino acids. Trimming pared 5 bases from V and 4 bases from J, leaving 17 bases between. Germline V gene lookup returns CDR1 DFQATT and CDR2 SNEGSKA (reference sequence). Comments on this clonotype: Its antigen is undetermined.

The use of a sample-barcoded 5' primer and a J-beta primer mix characterized a second PCR of roughly 6 to 11 cycles. Each CDR3 protein is one row after TCRdb ran MiXCR on the 5' RACE reads. The table lists around 1,800,000 distinct CDR3 sequences, around 40% of them singletons. Sequenced sample: blood. The clonotype comes from a human donor in good health. The chain couples TRBV20-1 to TRBJ1-2, with no clear D. CDR3 nucleotide sequence: TGCAGTGCTCCCCCACGGCAGTACCCCTATGGCTACACCTTC. It encodes CSAPPRQYPYGYTF.